This TCR beta chain was recorded in a study of response to subunit inactivated influenza vaccine. The study's findings and limits: Every seasonal influenza vaccination brings in few new T cells, the authors suggested.

TCRdb re-derived calls from the RT-PCR reads in MiXCR, one entry per CDR3 protein. The sample consists of around 180,000 distinct CDR3 sequences, 9.2% of them appearing once. In regard to this clonotype: Antigen specificity is unknown.

V dropped 3 bases and J dropped 2 bases, with 17 bases sitting between them. The germline CDR1 and CDR2 sequences are SGHVS and FNYEAQ. This CDR3 is 16 amino acids long. The chain has TRBV7-6 and TRBJ2-7, with D tentatively TRBD1 (6 bases). Source: non-naive T cells sorted from PBMCs, taken on the day of vaccination. This TCR came from a man between 50 and 59 years old who received an inactivated influenza vaccine. This CDR3 is CASSFSSGELAYEQYF. CDR3 DNA sequence: TGTGCCAGCAGCTTCTCCTCAGGGGAACTCGCCTACGAGCAGTACTTC.